These 29 T cell receptor beta chains share one sample of origin, sequenced in a study of Graves' ophthalmopathy and Graves' hyperthyroidism. TCR beta CDR3 regions were amplified from RNA transcripts. After a first-round RT-PCR with HTBI primers, a second-round multiplex PCR was run. TCRdb independently ran MiXCR on the multiplex PCR reads; one entry per CDR3 protein. The sample holds about 1.2 million distinct CDR3 sequences, roughly 35% seen once. The sequenced material came from peripheral blood or thyroid tissue (not recorded which). These receptors came from an adult man with Graves' hyperthyroidism.

Remarks on this clonotype: With a much larger clone just one base away, this may be a read error. J is TRBJ2-5 and V is TRBV12-3 or TRBV12-4; 7 bases agree with TRBD2. This CDR3 has 11 residues. The J segment lost 11 bases and the V segment lost 6 bases, leaving 6 bases of the junction unmatched. CDR3 residues: CASRERRGQYF. CDR3 nucleotides: TGTGCCAGCAGGGAGCGGCGGGGGCAGTACTTC.

The V and J genes are TRBV20-1 and TRBJ2-6; D remains ambiguous. Trimming shortened V by 7 bases and J by 5 bases, and 9 bases separated the two germline ends. The germline CDR1 and CDR2 sequences are DFQATT and SNEGSKA (reference sequence). There are 12 residues in the CDR3. CDR3 DNA sequence: TGCAGTGTGGGCGACAGGGCCAACGTCCTGACTTTC. Translated, it gives CSVGDRANVLTF.

The chain uses TRBV2 and TRBJ2-5; tentative D call: TRBD2 (6 bases). Germline loops: CDR1 SNHLY, CDR2 FYNNEI. This CDR3 has 14 residues. V was cut by 5 bases and J by 4 bases, with 14 bases left in between. The CDR3 loop is CASSFGGAPETQYF. CDR3 nucleotide sequence: TGTGCCAGCAGTTTCGGGGGAGCCCCAGAGACCCAGTACTTC. The full variable domain, rest sourced from reference TRBV2 and TRBJ2-5, is EPEVTQTPSHQVTQMGQEVILRCVPISNHLYFYWYRQILGQKVEFLVSFYNNEISEKSEIFDDQFSVERPDGSNFTLKIRSTKLEDSAMYFCASSFGGAPETQYFGPGTRLLVL.

This clonotype was seen at least ten times. The chain combines TRBV10-3 with TRBJ1-2; no firm D call. The CDR3 runs 12 residues. V shed 0 bases and J shed 6 bases, with 5 bases lying between them. Germline-derived CDR1 and CDR2 are ENHRY and SYGVKD. DNA of the CDR3: TGTGCCATCAGTGAGTCGAAGAATGGCTACACCTTC. Translating gives CAISESKNGYTF.

At least ten counts were recorded for this clonotype. V gene TRBV2 combines with J gene TRBJ1-4; 9 positions match TRBD1. Germline values: CDR1 SNHLY, CDR2 FYNNEI. This CDR3 contains 15 residues. V lost 7 bases, J lost 0 bases, and 3 bases stayed unmatched. This CDR3 is CASIRQGATNEKLFF. CDR3 nucleotides: TGTGCCAGCATCCGACAGGGGGCAACTAATGAAAAACTGTTTTTT.

The DNA for the CDR3 is TGTGCCAGCAGTAACCTAGGACAGGGAGGGTATTCACCCCTCCACTTT. This codes for CASSNLGQGGYSPLHF. This chain connects TRBV28 to TRBJ1-6; 8 bases line up with TRBD1. The trim removed 5 bases at V and 8 bases at J, leaving 11 bases unmatched. CDR1 and CDR2 from the germline V gene are MDHEN and SYDVKM. The CDR3 length is 16 residues.

This chain uses TRBV15 with TRBJ2-6; TRBD2 agrees at 7 bases. The CDR3 spans 17 residues. In germline, CDR1 is LNHNV, CDR2 YYDKDF (reference sequence). With 6 bases clipped from V and 2 bases from J, the junction kept 10 bases outside the gene matches. Here the CDR3 DNA reads TGTGCCACCAGGAGCGATGGGGGGGTCGCTGGGGCCAACGTCCTGACTTTC. This codes for CATRSDGGVAGANVLTF.

The rearrangement joins TRBV28 to TRBJ1-1; no clear D gene. V was trimmed by 3 bases and J by 11 bases, leaving 13 bases between them. This CDR3 is 12 amino acids long. Germline V CDR1 and CDR2: MDHEN, SYDVKM. Here the CDR3 reads CASSFPLSGAFF. The CDR3 DNA reads as TGTGCCAGCAGTTTCCCCCTGTCGGGGGCTTTCTTT.

In this sample, this clonotype turned up many times. The chain employs TRBV6-6 and TRBJ1-1; 9 nucleotides line up with TRBD1. Losses at the gene ends were 6 bases for V and 3 bases for J; bases not matched to a gene: 5. This CDR3 region has 14 residues. CDR1 and CDR2 from the germline V gene are MNHNY and SVGAGI (reference sequence). CDR3 in amino acids: CASSTGGADTEAFF. As DNA, the CDR3 is TGTGCCAGCAGCACAGGGGGCGCGGACACTGAAGCTTTCTTT.

This clonotype was seen repeatedly, ten times or more. V and J are TRBV7-2 and TRBJ1-5; D might be TRBD1 (5 bases). With 4 bases removed from V and 0 bases from J, the gap between germline ends came to 13 bases. CDR1 and CDR2 (germline): SGHTA, FQGNSA. CDR3 length: 16 residues. CDR3 amino acids: CASSYQGWYSNQPQHF. Here the CDR3 DNA reads TGTGCCAGCAGCTATCAGGGTTGGTATAGCAATCAGCCCCAGCATTTT.

The chain couples TRBV20-1 to TRBJ2-7; tentatively, D is TRBD2 (5 bases). The ends were cut back, 2 bases at V and 7 bases at J, with 15 bases in the middle. Per the germline V gene, CDR1 is DFQATT and CDR2 is SNEGSKA (reference sequence). The CDR3 has 13 amino acids. The CDR3 DNA is TGCAGTGCTAGACGCCCCTGGGCGGGTGAGCAGTACTTC. This encodes CSARRPWAGEQYF.

In nucleotides, the CDR3 is TGTGCCTGGAGTGTACTTGTAAATGAGGGCTACACCTTC. Amino acid sequence: CAWSVLVNEGYTF. The chain couples TRBV30 to TRBJ1-2; D uncertain. Looked up from germline, CDR1 is GTSNPN and CDR2 is SVGIG (reference sequence). The CDR3 loop spans 13 amino acids. Trimming shortened V by 0 bases and J by 8 bases, and 13 bases separated the two germline ends.

This clonotype was seen repeatedly, ten times or more. The V gene is TRBV6-5, the J gene TRBJ2-5; 7 positions match TRBD1. The germline V gene encodes CDR1 MNHEY and CDR2 SVGAGI. The V and J ends lost 5 bases and 5 bases, in that order; junction bases with no gene match: 14. The CDR3 runs to 16 residues. The CDR3 DNA reads as TGTGCCAGCAGTCAGACAGGGCCCGCCTTCCCCGAGACCCAGTACTTC. Amino acids: CASSQTGPAFPETQYF.

This clonotype has ten or more counts. CDR3 in amino acids: CSTRDTEAFF. DNA of the CDR3: TGCAGCACTCGGGACACTGAAGCTTTCTTT. This rearrangement joins TRBV20-1 to TRBJ1-1, with no clear D. From germline, CDR1 is DFQATT and CDR2 SNEGSKA (reference sequence). The CDR3 consists of 10 residues.

The chain couples TRBV5-8 to TRBJ1-1; 7 bases agree with TRBD1. CDR3 length: 15 residues. The V and J ends lost 3 bases and 4 bases, in that order; junction bases with no gene match: 9. Germline V lookup: CDR1 SGHTS, CDR2 YDEGEE. This CDR3 is CASSSQRTGSTEAFF. The CDR3 region has the DNA TGTGCCAGCAGCTCTCAACGGACAGGTAGCACTGAAGCTTTCTTT.

This clonotype was seen repeatedly, ten times or more. The chain carries TRBV6-5 and TRBJ1-5; 8 positions agree with TRBD1. The CDR3 runs 14 residues. The germline CDR1 and CDR2 sequences are MNHEY and SVGAGI. With 8 bases clipped from V and 7 bases from J, the junction kept 10 bases outside the gene matches. CDR3 amino acids: CASGTDRGGQPQHF. The CDR3 DNA reads TGTGCCAGCGGTACCGACAGGGGAGGACAGCCCCAGCATTTT.

This clonotype was seen repeatedly, ten times or more. This chain joins TRBV19 and TRBJ2-7, with 15 bases matching TRBD2. CDR1 and CDR2 from the germline V gene are LNHDA and SQIVND (reference sequence). The CDR3 runs to 17 residues. V was pared by 6 bases and J by 1 base, with 7 bases of the junction left unmatched. The CDR3 DNA follows: TGTGCCAGTAGCCAGGGACTAGCGGGAGGAACTTCCTACGAGCAGTACTTC. Protein: CASSQGLAGGTSYEQYF. The full variable domain, rest sourced from reference TRBV19 and TRBJ2-7, is DGGITQSPKYLFRKEGQNVTLSCEQNLNHDAMYWYRQDPGQGLRLIYYSQIVNDFQKGDIAEGYSVSREKKESFPLTVTSAQKNPTAFYLCASSQGLAGGTSYEQYFGPGTRLTVT.

V and J are TRBV29-1 and TRBJ1-6; D is uncertain. CDR3 length: 13 residues. The V end was cut by 8 bases, the J end by 9 bases, with 17 bases between. Germline V gives CDR1 SQVTM, CDR2 ANQGSEA. The CDR3 sequence is CSQGLHRGSPLHF. The CDR3 DNA reads TGCAGCCAAGGACTCCACAGAGGTTCACCCCTCCACTTT.

The chain is built from TRBV10-3 and TRBJ1-3; tentatively, D is TRBD1 (6 bases). The germline V and J ends were trimmed by 2 bases and 8 bases, with 10 bases remaining between them. CDR1 and CDR2 (germline): ENHRY, SYGVKD. This CDR3 has 13 residues. This CDR3 reads CAISETGGDTIYF. The CDR3 coding sequence is TGTGCCATCAGTGAGACCGGGGGCGACACCATATATTTT.

This clonotype showed up many times. J is TRBJ1-5 and V is TRBV7-8, with 10 bases that match TRBD1. V lost 7 bases to trimming and J lost 9 bases; unmatched junction nucleotides: 12. Germline CDR1 reads SGHVS; CDR2 reads FQNEAQ. The CDR3 has 15 amino acids. The CDR3 region has the DNA TGTGCCAGCATCGAGGGACAGGGGCCTGGATGGCCCCAGCATTTT. Translation: CASIEGQGPGWPQHF.

The V call is TRBV15, the J call TRBJ2-7, with 9 bases identical to TRBD1. Germline lookup yields CDR1 LNHNV and CDR2 YYDKDF (reference sequence). With V trimmed by 9 bases and J by 5 bases, 14 bases remained unmatched. The CDR3 consists of 15 residues. DNA of the CDR3: TGTGCCACTACGGATAGGGGACAGGGTCCCCACGAGCAGTACTTC. Its protein product is CATTDRGQGPHEQYF.

The chain has TRBV20-1 and TRBJ2-7, with a tentative D call TRBD2 (5 bases). The CDR3 spans 13 residues. Germline CDR1 and CDR2: DFQATT and SNEGSKA (reference sequence). Here the CDR3 reads CSLGSWRSYEQYF. The CDR3 nucleotides are TGCAGCTTAGGATCCTGGAGGTCCTACGAGCAGTACTTC.

The chain recombines TRBV5-1 with TRBJ2-2; a weak D match, TRBD1 (8 bases). This CDR3 region has 18 residues. Trimming left V 3 bases short and J 3 bases short, with 21 bases between. Germline-derived CDR1 and CDR2 are SGHRS and YFSETQ. The CDR3 is CASSSSTGEGSDTGELFF. The CDR3 DNA reads as TGCGCCAGCAGCTCGTCGACAGGGGAGGGGTCGGACACCGGGGAGCTGTTTTTT.

This clonotype has only one observation. V is TRBV11-1 and J is TRBJ1-1, with D possibly matching TRBD1 (5 bases). The germline V and J ends were trimmed by 2 bases and 4 bases, with 17 bases remaining between them. This CDR3 contains 16 residues. Germline V gene data show CDR1 as SGHAT and CDR2 as FQDESV (reference sequence). In nucleotides, the CDR3 is TGTGCCAGCAGCTTACTTCTTCAGGCAGGGACCACTGAAGCTTTCTTT. It yields the protein CASSLLLQAGTTEAFF.

Concerning this clonotype itself: A much larger clone differs from this one at a single base, so this may be a read error. J is TRBJ1-1 and V is TRBV7-2; D not resolved. The CDR3 loop spans 14 amino acids. CDR1 SGHTA and CDR2 FQGNSA come from the germline V gene. Deletions cut 1 base from V and 4 bases from J, with 10 bases between. CDR3 DNA sequence: TGTGCCAGCAGCTTAGAGGCAGATTTCACTGAAGCTTTCTTT. Protein product: CASSLEADFTEAFF.

CDR3 residues: CSATGLGLAGYEQYF. The CDR3 DNA reads TGCAGTGCGACCGGCCTTGGACTAGCGGGGTACGAGCAGTACTTC. This rearrangement joins TRBV20-1 to TRBJ2-7; 12 bases are a match to TRBD2. CDR3 length equals 15 residues. Germline values: CDR1 DFQATT, CDR2 SNEGSKA (reference sequence). With 6 bases clipped from V and 4 bases from J, the junction kept 10 bases outside the gene matches.

This rearrangement joins TRBV19 to TRBJ1-2, with 10 positions matching TRBD1. Trimming took 7 bases from V and 10 from J; bases not matched to a gene: 6. The CDR3 is 12 amino acids. Germline V gene sequence: CDR1 LNHDA, CDR2 SQIVND (reference sequence). This CDR3 reads CASTTTGGDYTF. The CDR3 DNA reads as TGTGCCAGTACTACGACAGGGGGCGACTACACCTTC.

The chain combines TRBV29-1 with TRBJ2-7; 9 bases are shared with TRBD1. Germline loops: CDR1 SQVTM, CDR2 ANQGSEA. CDR3 length: 14 residues. With V trimmed by 5 bases and J by 6 bases, 11 bases remained unmatched. The CDR3 sequence: CSVKPGDRVPEQYF. CDR3 nucleotides: TGCAGCGTTAAGCCCGGGGACAGGGTACCCGAGCAGTACTTC.

This clonotype occurred many times. The chain links TRBV20-1 to TRBJ2-7; 8 bases align to TRBD2. There are 14 residues in the CDR3. Germline V gene lookup returns CDR1 DFQATT and CDR2 SNEGSKA (reference sequence). V was pared by 3 bases and J by 2 bases, with 6 bases of the junction left unmatched. The CDR3 DNA follows: TGCAGTGCTAGGAGCGGGAGAGCCACCTACGAGCAGTACTTC. It specifies CSARSGRATYEQYF.